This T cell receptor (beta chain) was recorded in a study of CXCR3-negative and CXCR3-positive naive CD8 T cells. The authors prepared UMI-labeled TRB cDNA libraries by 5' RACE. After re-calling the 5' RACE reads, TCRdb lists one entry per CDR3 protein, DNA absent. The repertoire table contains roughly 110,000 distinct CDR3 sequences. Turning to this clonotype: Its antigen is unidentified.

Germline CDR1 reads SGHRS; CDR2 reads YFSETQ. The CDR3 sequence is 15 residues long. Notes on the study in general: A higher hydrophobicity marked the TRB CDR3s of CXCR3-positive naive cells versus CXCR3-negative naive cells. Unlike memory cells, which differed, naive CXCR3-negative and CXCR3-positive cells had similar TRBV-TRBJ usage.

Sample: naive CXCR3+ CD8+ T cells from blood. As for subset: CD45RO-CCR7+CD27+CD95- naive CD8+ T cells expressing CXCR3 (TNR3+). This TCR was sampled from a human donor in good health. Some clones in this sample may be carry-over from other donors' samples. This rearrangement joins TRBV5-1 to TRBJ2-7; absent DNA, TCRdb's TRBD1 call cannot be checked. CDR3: CASSWIGQDPSEQYF.